Sequencing of this T cell receptor (beta chain) was carried out in a study of blood T cell repertoires in COVID-19. Background on the study: Sites in the United States, Italy and Spain provided acute and convalescent COVID-19 samples.

This clone has just one count. Per the original methods: Cell counts per sample came from amplifying reference gene primers. Here immunoSEQ multiplex PCR was the method, and the copy in TCRdb shows in-frame clones only, minus some. V, J and clone size reflect that table, while D and trimming were determined from the DNA. The sample lists some 170,000 clones, approximately 86% occurring once. The sample was peripheral blood. This sequence originates from a woman aged 60-75 years who had recovered from COVID-19.

CDR3 sequence reads: CASSEDRDGEAFF. The CDR3 bases are TGTGCCAGCAGTGAAGACAGGGATGGTGAAGCTTTCTTT. This chain connects TRBV6-1 to TRBJ1-1; possible D gene TRBD1, 6 bases. Germline loops: CDR1 MNHNS, CDR2 SASEGT. The CDR3 is 13 amino acids. Trimming cost V 1 base and J 7 bases, with 10 bases left between them.